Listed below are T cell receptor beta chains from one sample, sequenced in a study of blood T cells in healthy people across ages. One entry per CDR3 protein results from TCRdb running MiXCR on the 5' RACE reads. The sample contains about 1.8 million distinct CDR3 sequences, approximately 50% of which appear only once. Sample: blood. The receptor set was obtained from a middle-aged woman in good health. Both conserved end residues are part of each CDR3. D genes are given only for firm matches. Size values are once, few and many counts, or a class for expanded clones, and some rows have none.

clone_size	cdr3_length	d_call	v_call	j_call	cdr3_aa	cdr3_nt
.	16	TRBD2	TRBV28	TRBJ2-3	CASSHRLASSTDTQYF	TGTGCCAGCAGTCATCGACTAGCATCTAGCACAGATACGCAGTATTTT
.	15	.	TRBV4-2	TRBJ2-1	CASSPSRALSNEQFF	TGTGCCAGCAGCCCCTCTAGGGCATTGTCCAATGAGCAGTTCTTC
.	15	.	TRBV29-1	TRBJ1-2	CSVDKGSSYNYGYTF	TGCAGCGTGGATAAAGGAAGTAGTTATAACTATGGCTACACCTTC
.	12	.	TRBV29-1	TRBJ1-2	CSVGGPDYGYTF	TGCAGCGTTGGGGGGCCAGACTATGGCTACACCTTC
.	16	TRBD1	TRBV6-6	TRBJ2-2	CASSAGTGLNTGELFF	TGTGCCAGCAGTGCCGGGACAGGGCTAAACACCGGGGAGCTGTTTTTT
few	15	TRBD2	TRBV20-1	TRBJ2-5	CSASSSGAFQETQYF	TGCAGTGCTAGTTCGAGCGGGGCCTTCCAAGAGACCCAGTACTTC
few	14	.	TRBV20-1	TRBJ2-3	CSAEAPSNQDTQYF	TGCAGTGCCGAAGCCCCGAGTAACCAGGATACGCAGTATTTT
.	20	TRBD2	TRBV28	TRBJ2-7	CASSPNPGLAGGHISYEQYF	TGTGCCAGCAGCCCTAATCCCGGACTAGCGGGGGGTCACATCTCCTACGAGCAGTACTTC
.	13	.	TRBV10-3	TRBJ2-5	CAIRSDSGETQYF	TGTGCCATCAGATCAGATTCGGGGGAGACCCAGTACTTC
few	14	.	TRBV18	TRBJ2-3	CASSPQELGGTQYF	TGTGCCAGCTCACCACAGGAATTAGGGGGTACGCAGTATTTT
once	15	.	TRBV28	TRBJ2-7	CASSPPGAWNYEQYF	TGTGCCAGCAGCCCCCCCGGGGCTTGGAATTACGAGCAGTACTTC
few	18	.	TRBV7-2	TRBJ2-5	CASSLEGSGWARLKTQYF	TGTGCCAGCAGCTTAGAAGGAAGCGGGTGGGCGCGTCTGAAGACCCAGTACTTC
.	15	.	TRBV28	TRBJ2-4	CASSFEQGGQNIQYF	TGTGCCAGCAGTTTCGAGCAGGGCGGCCAAAACATTCAGTACTTC
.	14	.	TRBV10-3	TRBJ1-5	CAISIGGSNQPQHF	TGTGCCATCAGTATCGGTGGGAGCAATCAGCCCCAGCATTTT
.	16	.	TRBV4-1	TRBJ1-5	CASSQVGGFSNQPQHF	TGCGCCAGCAGCCAAGTCGGGGGGTTTAGCAATCAGCCCCAGCATTTT
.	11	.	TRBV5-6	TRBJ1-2	CASRDAGGYTF	TGTGCCAGCCGGGACGCCGGAGGCTACACCTTC
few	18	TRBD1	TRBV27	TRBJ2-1	CASSPTSAGQGTYNEQFF	TGTGCCAGCAGCCCCACATCCGCGGGACAGGGGACCTACAATGAGCAGTTCTTC
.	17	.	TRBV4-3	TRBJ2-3	CASSQGRGGPVADTQYF	TGCGCCAGCAGCCAAGGCAGGGGGGGCCCCGTGGCCGATACGCAGTATTTT
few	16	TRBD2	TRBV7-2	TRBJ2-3	CASRVGGGYSTDTQYF	TGTGCCAGCAGAGTGGGCGGGGGATATAGCACAGATACGCAGTATTTT
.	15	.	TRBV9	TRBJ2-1	CASNEAAGHYNEQFF	TGTGCCAGCAACGAGGCCGCGGGACACTACAATGAGCAGTTCTTC
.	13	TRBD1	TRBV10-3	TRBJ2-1	CAISGTGDNEQFF	TGTGCCATCAGTGGGACAGGGGACAATGAGCAGTTCTTC
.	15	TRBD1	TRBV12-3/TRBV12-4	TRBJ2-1	CASIQDRAVPFEQFF	TGTGCCAGCATTCAGGACAGGGCAGTCCCTTTCGAGCAGTTCTTC
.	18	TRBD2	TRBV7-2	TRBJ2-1	CASSLGYGRGGQTNEQFF	TGTGCCAGTAGCTTAGGGTATGGGCGGGGGGGCCAAACCAATGAGCAGTTCTTC
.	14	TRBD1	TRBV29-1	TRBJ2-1	CSVEGQANYNEQFF	TGCAGCGTTGAGGGACAGGCCAACTACAATGAGCAGTTCTTC
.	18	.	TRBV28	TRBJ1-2	CASSLYGEAGEANYGYTF	TGTGCCAGCAGTTTATATGGGGAGGCAGGGGAGGCTAACTATGGCTACACCTTC
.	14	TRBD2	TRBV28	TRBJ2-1	CASSLREARNGQFF	TGTGCCAGCAGTTTACGGGAGGCTCGCAATGGGCAGTTCTTC
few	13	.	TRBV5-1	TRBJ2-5	CASSPAVEETQYF	TGCGCCAGCAGCCCGGCGGTTGAAGAGACCCAGTACTTC
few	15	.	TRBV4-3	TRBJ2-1	CASSQGRGLYNEQFF	TGCGCCAGCAGCCAAGGGAGGGGACTGTACAATGAGCAGTTCTTC
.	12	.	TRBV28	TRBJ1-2	CASNKQFNGYTF	TGTGCCAGCAATAAACAGTTTAATGGCTACACCTTC
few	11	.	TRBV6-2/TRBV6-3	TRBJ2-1	CASSYRTEQFF	TGTGCCAGCAGTTACCGGACAGAGCAGTTCTTC
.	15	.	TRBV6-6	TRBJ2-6	CASSKADSGANVLTF	TGTGCCAGCAGTAAGGCAGACTCTGGGGCCAACGTCCTGACTTTC
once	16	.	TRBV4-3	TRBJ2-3	CASSRATGPSGDTQYF	TGCGCCAGCAGCCGAGCGACAGGCCCTTCCGGGGATACGCAGTATTTT
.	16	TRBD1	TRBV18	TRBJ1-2	CASSHSGTETNYGYTF	TGTGCCAGCTCACATTCCGGGACAGAGACTAACTATGGCTACACCTTC
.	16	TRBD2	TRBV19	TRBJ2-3	CASSLRAGKITDTQYF	TGTGCCAGTAGTCTCCGAGCGGGGAAGATCACAGATACGCAGTATTTT
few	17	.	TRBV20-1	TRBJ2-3	CSALRGVGGGSTDTQYF	TGCAGTGCTCTTAGAGGCGTCGGGGGCGGAAGCACAGATACGCAGTATTTT
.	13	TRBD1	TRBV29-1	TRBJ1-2	CSVEGQGLSGYTF	TGCAGCGTTGAGGGACAGGGGTTGAGCGGCTACACCTTC
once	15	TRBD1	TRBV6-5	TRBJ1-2	CASSYGTGGAYGHTF	TGTGCCAGCAGTTATGGGACAGGGGGCGCATATGGCCACACCTTC
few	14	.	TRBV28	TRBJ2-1	CASMRGRHMGEQFF	TGTGCCAGCATGCGGGGGCGCCATATGGGTGAGCAGTTCTTC
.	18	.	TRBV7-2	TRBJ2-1	CASSPPGWQQSPYNEQFF	TGTGCCAGCAGCCCCCCCGGATGGCAGCAGAGCCCCTACAATGAGCAGTTCTTC
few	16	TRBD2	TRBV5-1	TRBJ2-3	CASSLGKRGPTDTQYF	TGCGCCAGCAGCTTGGGTAAGCGGGGTCCGACGGATACGCAGTATTTT
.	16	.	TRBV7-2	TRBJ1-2	CASSSRNRGTYGGYTF	TGTGCCAGCAGCTCCCGAAATCGCGGGACGTACGGAGGCTACACCTTC
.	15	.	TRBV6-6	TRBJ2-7	CASNSPEQADYEQYF	TGTGCCAGCAATTCACCTGAGCAGGCGGACTACGAGCAGTACTTC
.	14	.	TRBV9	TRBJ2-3	CASSESGASISQYF	TGTGCCAGCAGCGAATCCGGGGCCTCGATATCGCAGTATTTT
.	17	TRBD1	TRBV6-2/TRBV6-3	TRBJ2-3	CASRDLQGAGGTDTQYF	TGTGCCAGCAGGGACCTACAGGGGGCAGGAGGCACAGATACGCAGTATTTT
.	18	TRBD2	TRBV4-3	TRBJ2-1	CASSQDPAGAPSYNEQFF	TGCGCCAGCAGCCAAGATCCAGCGGGGGCCCCCTCCTACAATGAGCAGTTCTTC
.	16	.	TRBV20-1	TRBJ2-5	CSARDLILDTQETQYF	TGCAGTGCTAGGGACCTCATCCTGGACACCCAAGAGACCCAGTACTTC
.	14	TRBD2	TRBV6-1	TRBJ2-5	CASSATSDRETQYF	TGTGCCAGCAGTGCCACTAGCGATAGAGAGACCCAGTACTTC
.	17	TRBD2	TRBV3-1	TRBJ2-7	CASSPAGSGWGTYEQYF	TGTGCCAGCAGCCCAGCGGGTAGCGGGTGGGGAACCTACGAGCAGTACTTC
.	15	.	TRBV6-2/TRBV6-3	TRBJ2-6	CASNRGAGRANVLTF	TGTGCCAGCAACCGCGGCGCGGGAAGGGCCAACGTCCTGACTTTC
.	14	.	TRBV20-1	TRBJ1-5	CSASGGNSNQPQHF	TGCAGTGCGAGCGGGGGAAATAGCAATCAGCCCCAGCATTTT
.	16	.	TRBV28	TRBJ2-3	CASSKGLPFLTDTQYF	TGTGCCAGCAGCAAGGGACTTCCTTTCCTCACAGATACGCAGTATTTT
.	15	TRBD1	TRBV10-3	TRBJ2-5	CTISDRGGLKETQYF	TGTACCATCAGTGACAGGGGAGGTTTAAAAGAGACCCAGTACTTC
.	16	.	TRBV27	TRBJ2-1	CASSFLPLSSYNEQFF	TGTGCCAGCAGTTTCCTTCCCCTGAGCTCCTACAATGAGCAGTTCTTC
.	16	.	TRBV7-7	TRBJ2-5	CASSLVYGKNQETQYF	TGTGCTAGCAGCTTGGTTTACGGGAAGAATCAAGAGACCCAGTACTTC
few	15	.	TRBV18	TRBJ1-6	CASSPDGPPDSPLHF	TGTGCCAGCTCACCAGATGGGCCCCCAGATTCACCCCTCCACTTT